This is a list of T cell receptor beta chains from one sample in a study of cytomegalovirus exposure and HLA in healthy donors. Here immunoSEQ multiplex PCR was the method, and the copy in TCRdb shows in-frame clones only, minus some. The sample has roughly 120,000 clones; approximately 72% are singletons. Input material: PBMCs. These receptors were taken from a man aged 55 to 69 in good health and CMV-seropositive. Both conserved end residues are part of each CDR3. The D gene is left open where the match is weak. Expanded clones get a size class; other rows say once, few or many, or leave the size out.

clone size	D gene	V gene	J gene	CDR3 DNA	CDR3 protein
-	-	TRBV7-9	TRBJ2-7	TGTGCCAGCAGCCACTCCTACGAGCAGTACTTC	CASSHSYEQYF
-	TRBD2	TRBV11-2	TRBJ2-5	TGTGCCAGCAGCCCCGGGACTAGGAGAGAGACCCAGTACTTC	CASSPGTRRETQYF
-	-	TRBV5-1	TRBJ1-3	TGCGCCAGCAGCCCCGGGGGCTCTGGAAACACCATATATTTT	CASSPGGSGNTIYF
-	-	TRBV6-5	TRBJ2-3	TGTGCCAGCAGTTTTTCAGGGAAGGTCCGCACAGATACGCAGTATTTT	CASSFSGKVRTDTQYF
-	TRBD1	TRBV29-1	TRBJ1-2	TGCAGCGGACAGACAGGGTTCGGGAATGGCTACACCTTC	CSGQTGFGNGYTF
few	-	TRBV20-1	TRBJ1-5	TGCAGTGCTGGGTCGGGGCAGCCCCAGCATTTT	CSAGSGQPQHF
-	-	TRBV6-5	TRBJ1-6	TGTGCCAGCAGTCCAGACAGATTCTATAATTCACCCCTCCACTTT	CASSPDRFYNSPLHF
-	TRBD1	TRBV15	TRBJ2-5	TGTGCCACCAGCAGAGTGGGACAGGCCCAAGAGACCCAGTACTTC	CATSRVGQAQETQYF
once	TRBD1	TRBV11-2	TRBJ2-7	TGTGCCAGCAGCGGGGACAGGGGCTACGAGCAGTACTTC	CASSGDRGYEQYF
few	-	TRBV11-1	TRBJ1-2	TGTGCCAGCAGCGGACCCCGGGACTCAATAAGGGCAAACTATGGCTACACCTTC	CASSGPRDSIRANYGYTF
few	TRBD1	TRBV2	TRBJ1-1	TGTGCCAGCAGTGAAGCTCGGCAGGGGGCGAAGAACACTGAAGCTTTCTTT	CASSEARQGAKNTEAFF
-	TRBD1	TRBV6-6	TRBJ2-3	TGTGCCAGCGCGTTTACCGGGACAGTTAGCACAGATACGCAGTATTTT	CASAFTGTVSTDTQYF
few	-	TRBV18	TRBJ1-5	TGTGCCAGCTCACCAGTTGGGGGCGGCAATCAGCCCCAGCATTTT	CASSPVGGGNQPQHF
-	TRBD1	TRBV27	TRBJ1-4	TGTGCCAGCAGTCGACAGGGGGGGGAAAAACTGTTTTTT	CASSRQGGEKLFF
-	-	TRBV5-6	TRBJ1-2	TGTGCCAGCAGCTTAAGACCCGGACATTCCCGATCTAACTATGGCTACACCTTC	CASSLRPGHSRSNYGYTF
-	TRBD2	TRBV15	TRBJ2-1	TGTGCCACCAGCAGATCATGGACTAGCGGGAGTGGCGAGCAGTTCTTC	CATSRSWTSGSGEQFF
-	-	TRBV2	TRBJ1-1	TGTGCCAGCAGTGAAGCAGCCGGGTCTGAAGCTTTCTTT	CASSEAAGSEAFF
-	-	TRBV7-7	TRBJ2-7	TGTGCTAGCAGCTTAGGGCATGATGACGAGCAGTACTTC	CASSLGHDDEQYF
-	TRBD2	TRBV7-9	TRBJ2-1	TGTGCCAGCAGCGCAAGCGGGGGGGCCTCCGATGAGCAGTTCTTC	CASSASGGASDEQFF
-	TRBD2	TRBV11-1	TRBJ2-1	TGTGCCAGCAGAACGGGACTAGCCCCGAGTGAGCAGTTCTTC	CASRTGLAPSEQFF
-	TRBD1	TRBV30	TRBJ1-4	TGTGCCTGGAGTAGAAGCCGGGACAGGGCGTATGAAAAACTGCTTTTT	CAWSRSRDRAYEKLLF
-	TRBD2	TRBV5-1	TRBJ2-2	TGCGCCAGCAGCACCACGGGGGGGCCCACCGGGGAGCTGTTTTTT	CASSTTGGPTGELFF